The 12 T cell receptor beta chains below all came from one sample that was sequenced in a study of shared clonotypes between healthy human individuals. Repertoires were generated with immunoSEQ multiplex PCR, while TCRdb's copy carries only in-frame clones and drops some. Of 600,000 to 750,000 clones in the sample, around 72% are singletons; the top ten hold about 2%. Material for sequencing was memory CD4+ T cells sorted from blood. Subset given: CD45RA-negative fraction. These receptors were taken from a woman in her thirties in good health.

The count of this clone is one. The V and J genes are TRBV19 and TRBJ1-5; unclear D gene. The CDR3 is 15 residues long. Germline CDR1 is LNHDA and CDR2 is SQIVND (reference sequence). The germline V and J ends were trimmed by 6 bases and 0 bases, with 12 bases remaining between them. CDR3 bases: TGTGCCAGTAGCCGCCTCGGTTCTAGCAATCAGCCCCAGCATTTT. Amino acid sequence: CASSRLGSSNQPQHF.

This clone was seen more than once but under ten times. The chain has TRBV5-6 and TRBJ1-3; TRBD1 matches 8 bases. This CDR3 has 16 amino acids. The V gene end was trimmed by 3 bases and the J gene end by 0 bases; junction bases not matched to a gene: 5. CDR1 and CDR2 from the germline V gene are SGHDT and YYEEEE. CDR3 DNA: TGTGCCAGCAGCTGGACAGGGCAGATCTCTGGAAACACCATATATTTT. It is translated as CASSWTGQISGNTIYF.

The chain has TRBV19 and TRBJ1-2; D is unresolved. V shed 2 bases and J shed 2 bases, with 12 bases lying between them. This CDR3 contains 15 residues. CDR1 and CDR2 from the germline V gene are LNHDA and SQIVND (reference sequence). The CDR3 here is CASSIISARNYGYTF. The CDR3, as DNA: TGTGCCAGTAGTATAATATCGGCGAGGAACTATGGCTACACCTTC.

This clone was found many times. The rearrangement joins TRBV2 to TRBJ2-1; 11 nucleotides line up with TRBD2. The germline V gene has CDR1 SNHLY and CDR2 FYNNEI. The CDR3 extends over 15 amino acids. V dropped 5 bases and J dropped 7; count of bases not matched to a gene: 7. The DNA for the CDR3 is TGTGCCAGCAGTCCCCAAACTAGCGGGAGTAATGAGCAGTTCTTC. Translating it yields CASSPQTSGSNEQFF.

This clone was recorded many times. The J gene is TRBJ2-2, the V gene TRBV11-2; a weak D match, TRBD2 (5 bases). The CDR3 contains 15 residues. Per germline, CDR1 SGHAT and CDR2 FQNNGV. Trimming cost V 1 base and J 6 bases, with 12 bases left between them. The CDR3 sequence: CASSLVGVASGELFF. The CDR3 DNA follows: TGTGCCAGCAGCTTAGTGGGAGTAGCTTCCGGGGAGCTGTTTTTT.

The chain couples TRBV5-6 to TRBJ1-4, with D tentatively TRBD1 (6 bases). The length of the CDR3 is 13 residues. Trimming removed 0 bases from V and 8 bases from J, with 8 bases in between. The germline CDR1 and CDR2 sequences are SGHDT and YYEEEE. The DNA of the CDR3 is TGTGCCAGCAGCTTGGTTAGGGGGGAAAAACTGTTTTTT. It codes for CASSLVRGEKLFF.

In this sample, this clone turned up a few times. CDR3 sequence reads: CASSLGTSAYNEQFF. For the CDR3, the DNA is TGTGCCAGCAGCTTAGGGACTAGCGCCTACAATGAGCAGTTCTTC. The V gene is TRBV5-4, the J gene TRBJ2-1; TRBD2 matches at 10 bases. Germline trimming cut 2 bases from V and 2 bases from J; bases unmatched to any gene: 1. Germline CDR1 SGHNT, CDR2 YYREEE (reference sequence). The CDR3 loop spans 15 amino acids.

Points on this clone: Different DNA sequences within this sample yield the same CDR3. This chain links TRBV6-1 with TRBJ2-7; D ambiguous. The germline V gene has CDR1 MNHNS and CDR2 SASEGT. The CDR3 is 12 residues long. Trimming left V 2 bases short and J 3 bases short, with 5 bases between. CDR3 sequence (DNA): TGTGCCAGCAGTGAAAAGGGCTACGAGCAGTACTTC. Translating it yields CASSEKGYEQYF.

The sample holds many counts of this clone. The rearrangement links TRBV7-9 to TRBJ2-1, with 9 bases aligning to TRBD2. After removal of 5 bases from V and 4 bases from J, the junction contained 9 bases not matched to a gene. Germline assignment: CDR1 SEHNR and CDR2 FQNEAQ (reference sequence). This CDR3 contains 16 residues. CDR3 sequence reads: CASSHDLAGPYNEQFF. CDR3 sequence (DNA): TGTGCCAGCAGCCACGACCTAGCGGGACCTTACAATGAGCAGTTCTTC.

This chain connects TRBV5-1 to TRBJ2-1, with 7 bases lining up with TRBD1. CDR1 and CDR2 from the germline V gene are SGHRS and YFSETQ. The V and J ends lost 4 bases and 0 bases, in that order; junction bases with no gene match: 4. The CDR3 length is 15 residues. The CDR3 sequence is CASSKDRISYNEQFF. The CDR3 DNA reads TGCGCCAGCAGCAAGGACAGGATCTCCTACAATGAGCAGTTCTTC.

V and J are TRBV4-1 and TRBJ2-2; D possibly corresponds to TRBD1 (6 bases). CDR1 MGHRA and CDR2 YSYEKL come from the germline V gene. CDR3 length equals 18 residues. V was cut by 2 bases and J by 0 bases, with 16 bases left in between. The CDR3 here is CASSQPTRTATNTGELFF. The CDR3 DNA reads as TGCGCCAGCAGCCAACCTACTAGGACAGCAACGAACACCGGGGAGCTGTTTTTT.

The rearrangement links TRBV7-9 to TRBJ2-2; D is unresolved. CDR1 SEHNR and CDR2 FQNEAQ come from the germline V gene (reference sequence). This CDR3 is 16 amino acids long. V shed 0 bases and J shed 0 bases, with 8 bases lying between them. The CDR3 loop is CASSLAGKTNTGELFF. For the CDR3, the DNA is TGTGCCAGCAGCTTAGCGGGGAAAACGAACACCGGGGAGCTGTTTTTT.